The text below deals with one T cell receptor beta chain. No antigen is known for it. A primer in the constant region served to generate TCR beta cDNA from approximately 500 ng of total RNA. Libraries of TCR beta came from three nested multiplex PCR rounds with slightly modified ARM-PCR. Investigators reported that the first two PCR rounds, at about 9 cycles each, used TRBV1-TRBV30 forward primers with a C-beta reverse primer. TCRdb processed the multiplex PCR reads anew with MiXCR; each CDR3 protein has one entry. This sample has around 330,000 distinct CDR3 sequences; 50% to 60% occur once, and the top ten carry 17%. This sample is part of a study of tumor-infiltrating lymphocytes in primary liver carcinoma. Turning to the study itself: Productive TCRbeta reads per sample were roughly 3.5 to 7.5 million, not differing by tissue. Findings of the study overall: Tumor top-250-clone fraction significantly exceeded that of blood (p = 0.039).

It was unsorted whole blood that yielded blood RNA, and germline DNA was also extracted. Patients were chronically HBV-infected and treatment-naive. The V gene's germline CDR1 is MGHRA and CDR2 YSYEKL. This CDR3 has 16 residues. V trimming: 2 bases; J trimming: 2 bases; junction bases outside the gene matches: 6. The V call is TRBV4-1, the J call TRBJ2-3; 8 bases match TRBD2. This receptor was identified in a woman in her twenties or thirties with primary liver carcinoma and hepatitis B virus infection. The sequencing input was peripheral blood. The CDR3 bases are TGCGCCAGCAGCCAACCGGGACTAGTGGACACAGATACGCAGTATTTT. It is translated as CASSQPGLVDTDTQYF.